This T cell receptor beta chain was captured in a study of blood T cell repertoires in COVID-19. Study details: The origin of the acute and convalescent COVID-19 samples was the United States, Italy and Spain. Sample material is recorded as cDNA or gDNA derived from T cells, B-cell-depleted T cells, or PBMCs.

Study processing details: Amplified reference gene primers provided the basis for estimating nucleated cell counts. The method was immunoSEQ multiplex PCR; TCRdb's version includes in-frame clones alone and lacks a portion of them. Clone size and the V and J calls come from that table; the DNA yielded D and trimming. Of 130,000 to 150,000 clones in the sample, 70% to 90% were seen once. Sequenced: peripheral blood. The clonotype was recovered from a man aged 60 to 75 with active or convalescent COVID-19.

The CDR3 region is CASSSRDTGLGTEAFF. In nucleotides, the CDR3 is TGTGCCAGCAGCTCTCGGGACACCGGGTTGGGGACTGAAGCTTTCTTT. The chain joins TRBV4-2 to TRBJ1-1; possibly TRBD1 for D (6 bases). The CDR3 totals 16 residues. Between the trimmed V and J ends, which lost 5 bases and 5 bases, there was a span of 21 bases. CDR1 is LGHNA, CDR2 YNFKEQ, per germline.